A selection of T cell receptor beta chains follows, all from one sample in a study of cytomegalovirus exposure and HLA in healthy donors. TCRdb's table, derived via immunoSEQ multiplex PCR, lists solely in-frame clones and lacks some. This table holds 150,000 to 200,000 clones, over 70% found once. Input material: PBMCs. Receptors were obtained from a man aged 45-65 years in good health and CMV-seronegative. Each CDR3 is given with its conserved first and last residue. A D gene is named only where the DNA matches it firmly. Clone size is shown for a subset of rows, as once, few, many or a class of expanded clone.

>TRBJ1-4|.|TRBD1|TRBV5-1
TGCGCCAGCAGCCCCGGGACAGGGGCTAATGAAAAACTGTTTTTT
CASSPGTGANEKLFF
>TRBJ1-5|.|TRBD1|TRBV4-3
TGCGCCAGCAGCCCTTACCGGGACAGTTATAGCAATCAGCCCCAGCATTTT
CASSPYRDSYSNQPQHF
>TRBJ2-1|once|.|TRBV29-1
TGCAGCGTTGATGAGTCTTCCTCCTACAATGAGCAGTTCTTC
CSVDESSSYNEQFF
>TRBJ2-3|.|TRBD1|TRBV7-9
TGTGCCAGCAGCCCAGAGACAGGGGGCCTGTATTTT
CASSPETGGLYF
>TRBJ1-2|.|.|TRBV5-6
TGTGCCAGCAGACCTGAGACCACGGGTTGGAGTAACTATGGCTACACCTTC
CASRPETTGWSNYGYTF
>TRBJ2-5|.|TRBD1|TRBV5-1
TGCGCCAGCAGCCTCCTTGGACAGGGCCAAGAGACCCAGTACTTC
CASSLLGQGQETQYF
>TRBJ1-6|.|.|TRBV7-9
TGTGCCAGCAGCCCCCGACAGGCACATTCACCCCTCCACTTT
CASSPRQAHSPLHF
>TRBJ1-3|.|TRBD1|TRBV19
TGTGCCAGTAGGAGAGACAGGGGTCACACCATATATTTT
CASRRDRGHTIYF
>TRBJ2-5|.|TRBD2|TRBV10-3
TGTGCCATCAGTGTGGGCAGACTCGCTAGCGGAGAGGGTGAGACCCAGTACTTC
CAISVGRLASGEGETQYF
>TRBJ1-1|.|TRBD1|TRBV30
TGTGCCTGGATGGGACAGCTGAACACTGAAGCTTTCTTT
CAWMGQLNTEAFF
>TRBJ1-4|.|.|TRBV2
TGTGCCAGCACCCCCCTGGGGGGAGGACGGACTAATGAAAAACTGTTTTTT
CASTPLGGGRTNEKLFF
>TRBJ1-6|.|.|TRBV9
TGTGCCAGCAGCGTAGGAGGCTTCGTTGCACCCCTCCACTTT
CASSVGGFVAPLHF
>TRBJ2-5|.|TRBD1|TRBV5-5
TGTGCCAGCAGCTGGGGACAGGCCCAAGAGACCCAGTACTTC
CASSWGQAQETQYF
>TRBJ1-2|once|TRBD1|TRBV7-2
TGTGCCAGCTCTCAGGGGGCGGAAGTTTACTATGGCTACACCTTC
CASSQGAEVYYGYTF
>TRBJ2-2|once|.|TRBV19
TGTGCCAGTAGTGCACGCAGGTTCAACGGGGAGCTGTTTTTT
CASSARRFNGELFF
>TRBJ1-1|few|.|TRBV5-1
TGCGCCAGCAGCGCCGATAGCAGGGGGAACACTGAAGCTTTCTTT
CASSADSRGNTEAFF
>TRBJ1-1|.|.|TRBV7-8
TGTGCCAGCAGCTTAGACCGAGTGAGGGTGAACACTGAAGCTTTCTTT
CASSLDRVRVNTEAFF
>TRBJ2-1|.|.|TRBV4-3
TGCGCCAGCAGCCGCCTATCGGTAGGAGGCCGGGTTAGCAATGAGCAGTTCTTC
CASSRLSVGGRVSNEQFF
>TRBJ1-1|.|.|TRBV7-9
TGTGCCAGCAGCTTATTTCCAGGGGAAACTGAAGCTTTCTTT
CASSLFPGETEAFF
>TRBJ2-7|.|.|TRBV2
TGTGCCAGCAACGTAGGGGCCTACGAGCAGTACTTC
CASNVGAYEQYF
>TRBJ1-3|.|.|TRBV7-2
TGTGCCAGCAGCTTAGTCGCAGGACTTCCTGGAAACACCATATATTTT
CASSLVAGLPGNTIYF
>TRBJ2-1|.|TRBD2|TRBV7-9
TGTTCCAGCAGCCTCTTCCGGGGGGGTAGCTACAATGAGCAGTTCTTC
CSSSLFRGGSYNEQFF
>TRBJ1-4|.|.|TRBV10-3
TGTGCCATCAGTGAAACTGGAACTAATGAAAAACTGTTTTTT
CAISETGTNEKLFF
>TRBJ2-1|.|.|TRBV18
TGTGCCACCCGGGGCGGGGACGAGCAGTTCTTC
CATRGGDEQFF
>TRBJ2-3|once|.|TRBV27
TGTGCCAGCAGTTTTAGAGCAGCGGGACAAGCTAGCACAGATACGCAGTATTTT
CASSFRAAGQASTDTQYF
>TRBJ1-2|.|.|TRBV7-2
TGTGCCAGCAGCTTAGACCCAGGGCGAGGCTACACCTTC
CASSLDPGRGYTF
>TRBJ1-2|.|.|TRBV5-4
TGTGCCAGCAGCTTGGCTAACAGGCTCTATGGCTACACCTTC
CASSLANRLYGYTF
>TRBJ1-1|.|TRBD1|TRBV18
TGTGCCAGCTCACGGGCGGACAGGGGAGGAAGAACTGAAGCTTTCTTT
CASSRADRGGRTEAFF
>TRBJ2-1|once|.|TRBV27
TGTGCCAGCAGACAGGGCTACAATGAGCAGTTCTTC
CASRQGYNEQFF
>TRBJ2-7|.|.|TRBV5-6
TGTGCCAGCAGCATGGGGCGGAGGTCTTCCTACGAGCAGTACTTC
CASSMGRRSSYEQYF
>TRBJ1-1|.|TRBD1|TRBV9
TGTGCCAGCAGACAAGGACAGGGGGACACTGAAGCTTTCTTT
CASRQGQGDTEAFF
>TRBJ2-1|.|.|TRBV2
TGTGCCAGCAAGGGGGGGGTGTCCTACAATGAGCAGTTCTTC
CASKGGVSYNEQFF
>TRBJ2-3|few|TRBD2|TRBV7-9
TGTGCCAGCAGCTCCGGGACTAGCGGGGGATTAAGGGATACGCAGTATTTT
CASSSGTSGGLRDTQYF
>TRBJ2-7|.|.|TRBV5-5
TGTGCCAGCACCCGGCGGGCTAGCGAAGCCTACGAGCAGTACTTC
CASTRRASEAYEQYF
>TRBJ2-2|once|.|TRBV6-5
TGTGCCAGCAGTTACTCCCGGGAATACAACACCGGGGAGCTGTTTTTT
CASSYSREYNTGELFF
>TRBJ2-2|few|TRBD1|TRBV15
TGTGCCACCCGGGACAGGGGGTCCTCCGGGGAGCTGTTTTTT
CATRDRGSSGELFF
>TRBJ2-5|.|.|TRBV29-1
TGCAGCATAAGAAAGGGGGGGGTAGAGACCCAGTACTTC
CSIRKGGVETQYF
>TRBJ2-3|.|.|TRBV5-1
TGCGCCAGCAGCCCCGGACATCCGCCGGATACGCAGTATTTT
CASSPGHPPDTQYF
>TRBJ1-6|.|TRBD1|TRBV19
TGTGCCAGTAACAGGGGGCCGGATAATTCACCCCTCCACTTT
CASNRGPDNSPLHF
>TRBJ1-2|.|TRBD1|TRBV7-2
TGTGCCAGCAGCGAAGGGGACAGCCTCTCTGGCTATGGCTACACCTTC
CASSEGDSLSGYGYTF
>TRBJ1-1|.|TRBD1|TRBV7-3
TGTGCCAGCAGCTTAACAGGGACAGGGCCGGGCACTGAAGCTTTCTTT
CASSLTGTGPGTEAFF
>TRBJ1-1|.|TRBD1|TRBV6-5
TGTGCCAGCAGCCGCCCAGGGGGCAGACCTGAAGCTTTCTTT
CASSRPGGRPEAFF
>TRBJ1-2|.|.|TRBV5-1
TGCGCCAGCAGCTTGCCCCAGGGGCGGATAGATGGCTACACCTTC
CASSLPQGRIDGYTF
>TRBJ2-7|.|.|TRBV7-9
TGTGCCAGCAGCAACTTACCTCGCGAGCAGTACTTC
CASSNLPREQYF
>TRBJ2-2|.|.|TRBV29-1
TGCAGCGTTGAATCCAGGGGACCCCGAAGGGAGCTGTTTTTT
CSVESRGPRRELFF
>TRBJ2-7|.|.|TRBV18
TGTGCCAGCTCACCACTAGGGACACTTTACGAGCAGTACTTC
CASSPLGTLYEQYF
>TRBJ1-4|.|.|TRBV27
TGTGCCAGCAGGTCTGGAGGGGCGCTTGAAAAACTGTTTTTT
CASRSGGALEKLFF
>TRBJ2-7|.|.|TRBV6-1
.
CASSSSTSGAYEQYF
>TRBJ2-1|.|.|TRBV27
TGTGCCAGCAGTTTAAGTTCAGTCTACAATGAGCAGTTCTTC
CASSLSSVYNEQFF
>TRBJ2-4|once|.|TRBV18
TGTGCCAGCTCACCACGAGACAACAAAAACATTCAGTACTTC
CASSPRDNKNIQYF
>TRBJ1-1|.|.|TRBV27
TGTGCCAGCAGTTTGGTAGAAAGCACTGAAGCTTTCTTT
CASSLVESTEAFF
>TRBJ1-1|.|.|TRBV27
TGTGCCAGCATGAGGGGGTCCGCTTACACTGAAGCTTTCTTT
CASMRGSAYTEAFF
>TRBJ1-5|.|TRBD1|TRBV7-9
TGTGCCAGCAGCTCGGGACAGGGGAATCAGCCCCAGCATTTT
CASSSGQGNQPQHF
>TRBJ2-3|.|TRBD2|TRBV9
TGTGCCAGCAGCGCAGCGGGGGGTTCCACAGATACGCAGTATTTT
CASSAAGGSTDTQYF